In this sample, the clone carrying this T cell receptor delta chain turned up a few times. Its antigen is still unknown. Thymocytes were sorted as CD3+ TCRVdelta1+ TCRVdelta2- after alphabeta T cell depletion. The source of the sample is a study of Vδ1+ human thymocytes. Study findings and constraints: Many TRG clonotypes were shared between donors; TRD repertoires were essentially private. Highly polyclonal TRG and TRD repertoires with Gaussian CDR3 length distributions appeared in thymus. Unlike peripheral blood Vdelta1+ controls, thymic delta-chain sequences included roughly 22% Vdelta2 and few Vdelta3. Bulk data may be misread because of unexpected Vdelta2 sequences.

V shed 0 bases and J 0 bases; nucleotides not matched to a gene: 19. CDR1 and CDR2 from the germline V gene are GEAIGNYY and EKD. The CDR3 loop spans 21 amino acids. Extracted RNA was reverse transcribed into cDNA. Multiplex PCR used pooled V-gene forward primers and a constant-region reverse primer to amplify CDR3s. TCRdb re-identified clones in the multiplex PCR reads via CATT. The sample has about 75,000 delta-chain clones; around 34% are singletons. Sequencing input: Vdelta1+ gamma-delta thymocytes from the thymus. Regarding subset: FACS-sorted CD3+ TCRalphabeta- TCRVdelta1+ TCRVdelta2- thymocytes. The origin of this receptor is a boy in the first two years of life who had congenital heart surgery. The gene calls are TRDV2 and TRDJ1; 9 nucleotides line up with TRDD3. The CDR3 region has the DNA TGTGCCTGTGACACCGAAGAGGTCCACTGGGGGACTCCCCCGTACACCGATAAACTCATCTTT. Translation: CACDTEEVHWGTPPYTDKLIF.